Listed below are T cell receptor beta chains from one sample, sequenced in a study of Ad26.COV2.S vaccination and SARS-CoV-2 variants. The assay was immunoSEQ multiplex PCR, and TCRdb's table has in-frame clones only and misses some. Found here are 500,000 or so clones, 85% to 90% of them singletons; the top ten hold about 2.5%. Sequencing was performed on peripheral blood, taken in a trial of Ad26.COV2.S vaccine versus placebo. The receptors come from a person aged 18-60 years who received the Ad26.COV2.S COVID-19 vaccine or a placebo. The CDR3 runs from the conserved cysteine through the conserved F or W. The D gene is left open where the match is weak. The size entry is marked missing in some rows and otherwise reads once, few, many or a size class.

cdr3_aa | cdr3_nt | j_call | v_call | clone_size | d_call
CASSLGTQRSSYNSPLHF | TGTGCCAGCAGCCTCGGGACGCAAAGGAGCTCCTATAATTCACCCCTCCACTTT | TRBJ1-6 | TRBV3-1/TRBV3-2 | - | -
CASSPQESPSGANVLTF | TGTGCCAGCTCACCACAGGAGTCCCCCTCTGGGGCCAACGTCCTGACTTTC | TRBJ2-6 | TRBV18 | - | -
CASSLGAGETQYF | TGCGCCAGCAGCTTGGGGGCGGGGGAGACCCAGTACTTC | TRBJ2-5 | TRBV5-1 | - | -
CASSSSGAGNTIYF | TGTGCCAGCAGTTCCTCAGGGGCTGGAAACACCATATATTTT | TRBJ1-3 | TRBV6-5 | - | -
CASSLRQGTEAFF | TGTGCCAGCAGCCTGAGACAGGGCACTGAAGCTTTCTTT | TRBJ1-1 | TRBV12-3/TRBV12-4 | few | TRBD1
CASSFAGGVPYNEQFF | TGTGCCAGCAGCTTCGCCGGGGGCGTTCCGTACAATGAGCAGTTCTTC | TRBJ2-1 | TRBV5-4 | few | -
CASSLGTNTGELFF | TGTGCCAGCAGCTTGGGGACGAACACCGGGGAGCTGTTTTTT | TRBJ2-2 | TRBV5-5 | - | -
CASSVQTDGTGELFF | TGTGCCAGCAGTGTTCAAACGGACGGCACCGGGGAGCTGTTTTTT | TRBJ2-2 | TRBV2 | - | -
CATSVGLVAEAFF | TGTGCCACCTCCGTGGGGCTGGTGGCTGAAGCTTTCTTT | TRBJ1-1 | TRBV10-3 | - | -
CASSYYDQGWHTQYF | TGTGCCAGCAGTTACTACGACCAGGGGTGGCATACGCAGTATTTT | TRBJ2-3 | TRBV6-2/TRBV6-3 | - | -
CASSREGRPIEGYTF | TGCGCCAGCAGCCGTGAGGGCAGACCTATAGAGGGCTACACCTTC | TRBJ1-2 | TRBV4-3 | - | -
CASSLVTGSGTQYF | TGTGCCAGCAGCTTAGTAACAGGTTCCGGGACCCAGTACTTC | TRBJ2-5 | TRBV7-9 | - | -
CASSPGGRASSYNSPLHF | TGTGCCAGCAGTCCAGGAGGGCGAGCCTCCTCCTATAATTCACCCCTCCACTTT | TRBJ1-6 | TRBV25-1 | few | -
CASSYSMGRDRVPRGIYEQYF | TGTGCCAGCAGTTACTCGATGGGCCGGGACAGGGTCCCCCGCGGGATCTACGAGCAGTACTTC | TRBJ2-7 | TRBV6-2/TRBV6-3 | - | TRBD1
CASSQGLGTNYNEQFF | TGTGCCAGCAGCCAAGGTCTGGGGACTAACTACAATGAGCAGTTCTTC | TRBJ2-1 | TRBV4-2 | - | TRBD2
CATSRGGSGLEAFF | TGTGCCACCAGCAGAGGCGGCTCGGGTCTTGAAGCTTTCTTT | TRBJ1-1 | TRBV15 | - | -
CATREGNQPQHF | TGTGCCACCAGGGAGGGGAATCAGCCCCAGCATTTT | TRBJ1-5 | TRBV15 | - | -
CASTISGTENTEAFF | TGTGCCAGCACTATAAGCGGCACCGAGAACACTGAAGCTTTCTTT | TRBJ1-1 | TRBV6-6 | - | -
CASSSHGHLNTEAFF | TGTGCCAGCAGCTCACATGGACATCTGAACACTGAAGCTTTCTTT | TRBJ1-1 | TRBV7-8 | - | -
CASSDTAGDHTDTQYF | TGTGCCAGCAGTGACACGGCGGGGGACCACACAGATACGCAGTATTTT | TRBJ2-3 | TRBV6-4 | - | TRBD2
CASSPGTISDEQFF | TGTGCCAGCAGCCCCGGGACTATCTCGGATGAGCAGTTCTTC | TRBJ2-1 | TRBV9 | - | TRBD2
CASSQTGPNQPQHF | TGCGCCAGCAGCCAAACAGGTCCCAATCAGCCCCAGCATTTT | TRBJ1-5 | TRBV4-1 | few | -
CASSLYGTGELFF | TGTGCCAGCAGTTTATACGGAACCGGGGAGCTGTTTTTT | TRBJ2-2 | TRBV28 | - | -
CASSAGTGDEKLFF | TGTGCCAGCAGCGCCGGGACAGGGGATGAAAAACTGTTTTTT | TRBJ1-4 | TRBV5-6 | once | TRBD1
CASSPRTGSYEQYF | TGTGCCAGCTCACCTAGGACAGGGTCCTACGAGCAGTACTTC | TRBJ2-7 | TRBV18 | - | TRBD1
CASSWGDTEAFF | TGTGCCAGCAGCTGGGGGGACACTGAAGCTTTCTTT | TRBJ1-1 | TRBV9 | - | -
CATSDSRTPYEQYF | TGTGCCACCAGTGATTCCAGGACACCCTACGAGCAGTACTTC | TRBJ2-7 | TRBV24-1 | - | -
CASSYSMGNTEAFF | TGTGCCAGCAGTTACTCGATGGGGAACACTGAAGCTTTCTTT | TRBJ1-1 | TRBV6-6 | - | -
CASSFGGFGSPLHF | TGTGCCAGCAGCTTTGGGGGTTTTGGATCACCCCTCCACTTT | TRBJ1-6 | TRBV7-2 | - | -
CASSPRGVEQYF | TGCGCCAGCAGCCCACGGGGAGTCGAGCAGTACTTC | TRBJ2-7 | TRBV4-1 | - | -
CASSQSHATNEKLFF | TGTGCCAGCAGTCAGTCCCACGCAACTAATGAAAAACTGTTTTTT | TRBJ1-4 | TRBV6-5 | - | -
CASSEVQRHSPLHF | TGTGCCAGCAGTGAAGTTCAGCGCCATTCACCCCTCCACTTT | TRBJ1-6 | TRBV6-1 | - | -
CASSVVARSDNEQFF | TGTGCCAGCAGCGTAGTGGCTAGGTCAGACAATGAGCAGTTCTTC | TRBJ2-1 | TRBV9 | - | -
CASSPLGLGVQETQYF | TGTGCCAGCAGCCCGCTGGGCCTAGGAGTACAAGAGACCCAGTACTTC | TRBJ2-5 | TRBV28 | - | -
CATSGGPGVAPYNEQFF | TGTGCCACCAGTGGGGGCCCGGGGGTAGCTCCCTACAATGAGCAGTTCTTC | TRBJ2-1 | TRBV24-1 | - | -
CASRPLHSGANVLTF | TGTGCCAGTAGACCCCTCCACTCTGGGGCCAACGTCCTGACTTTC | TRBJ2-6 | TRBV19 | - | -
CASRSGAHSYEQYF | TGTGCCAGCAGGAGCGGGGCGCACTCCTACGAGCAGTACTTC | TRBJ2-7 | TRBV2 | - | TRBD2
CASSQAYTSRGEKLFF | TGTGCCAGCAGCCAAGCCTATACGTCTCGCGGGGAAAAACTGTTTTTT | TRBJ1-4 | TRBV3-1/TRBV3-2 | - | -
CASSRQASLRTNQPQHF | TGTGCCAGCAGTCGACAAGCCTCACTCAGGACCAATCAGCCCCAGCATTTT | TRBJ1-5 | TRBV6-6 | - | -
CSVGDRENTGELFF | TGCAGCGTTGGGGACAGGGAGAACACCGGGGAGCTGTTTTTT | TRBJ2-2 | TRBV29-1 | - | TRBD1
CASSLAGPTGEKLFF | TGCGCCAGCAGCTTGGCCGGGCCGACCGGGGAAAAACTGTTTTTT | TRBJ1-4 | TRBV5-1 | - | -
CASSQTGLLVGYQETQYF | TGCGCCAGCAGCCAGACCGGCCTCCTAGTGGGGTACCAAGAGACCCAGTACTTC | TRBJ2-5 | TRBV4-3 | - | -
CASSVGGGVAETQYF | TGTGCCAGCAGCGTAGGGGGTGGGGTAGCGGAGACCCAGTACTTC | TRBJ2-5 | TRBV9 | - | -
CASSYVNEQYF | TGTGCCAGCAGTTACGTGAACGAGCAGTACTTC | TRBJ2-7 | TRBV6-2/TRBV6-3 | - | -
CAISESGAWGQPQHF | TGTGCCATCAGTGAGTCGGGGGCATGGGGCCAGCCCCAGCATTTT | TRBJ1-5 | TRBV10-3 | - | -
CASSIHVFRDNTGELFF | TGTGCCAGTAGTATCCATGTGTTCAGGGATAACACCGGGGAGCTGTTTTTT | TRBJ2-2 | TRBV19 | - | -
CASSYRRNRAYGYTF | TGTGCCAGCAGTTACCGCCGGAACAGGGCATATGGCTACACCTTC | TRBJ1-2 | TRBV6-2/TRBV6-3 | - | -
CASSFQAGNTEAFF | TGCGCCAGCAGCTTTCAGGCAGGGAACACTGAAGCTTTCTTT | TRBJ1-1 | TRBV5-1 | - | -
CASSYGRRGYGYTF | TGTGCCAGCAGTTACGGGCGGAGAGGCTATGGCTACACCTTC | TRBJ1-2 | TRBV6-2/TRBV6-3 | - | -
CASSVGPPGNTIYF | TGTGCCAGCAGCGTAGGCCCCCCTGGAAACACCATATATTTT | TRBJ1-3 | TRBV9 | - | -
CASWPGQGYYGYTF | TGTGCCAGTTGGCCGGGACAAGGCTATTATGGCTACACCTTC | TRBJ1-2 | TRBV19 | - | -
CASSLEGGGGTYNEQFF | TGTGCCAGCAGCTTAGAAGGTGGCGGGGGGACCTACAATGAGCAGTTCTTC | TRBJ2-1 | TRBV7-9 | - | TRBD2
CASSHLVRTDTQYF | TGTGCCAGCAGCCATTTGGTGCGCACAGATACGCAGTATTTT | TRBJ2-3 | TRBV4-2 | - | -
CASSLVQGAGELFF | TGCGCCAGCAGCTTGGTTCAGGGGGCCGGGGAGCTGTTTTTT | TRBJ2-2 | TRBV5-1 | - | TRBD1